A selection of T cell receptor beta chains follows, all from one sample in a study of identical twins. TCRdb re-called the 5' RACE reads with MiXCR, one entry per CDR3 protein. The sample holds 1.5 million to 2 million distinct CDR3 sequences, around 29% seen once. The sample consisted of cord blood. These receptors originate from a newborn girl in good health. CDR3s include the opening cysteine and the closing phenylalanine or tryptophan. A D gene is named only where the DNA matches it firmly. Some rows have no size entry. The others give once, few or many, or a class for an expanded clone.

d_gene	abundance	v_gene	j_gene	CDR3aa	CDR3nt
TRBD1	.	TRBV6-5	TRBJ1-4	CASSYSGTVNEKLFF	TGTGCCAGCAGTTACTCTGGGACAGTAAATGAAAAACTGTTTTTT
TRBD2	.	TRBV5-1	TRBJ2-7	CASSLDGSGSPYEQYF	TGCGCCAGCAGCTTGGATGGTAGCGGGAGCCCCTACGAGCAGTACTTC
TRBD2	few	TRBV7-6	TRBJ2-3	CASSSGLTYTDTQYF	TGTGCCAGCAGTTCGGGACTAACATACACAGATACGCAGTATTTT
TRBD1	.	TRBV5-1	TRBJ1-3	CASSLEGADGNTIYF	TGCGCCAGCAGCTTGGAGGGGGCGGACGGAAACACCATATATTTT
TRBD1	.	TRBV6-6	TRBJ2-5	CASSYLSDRGVRETQYF	TGTGCCAGCAGTTACTTGAGCGACAGGGGAGTTAGGGAGACCCAGTACTTC
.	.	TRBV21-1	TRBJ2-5	CASSTVCSRGKKETQYF	TGTGCCAGCAGTACGGTATGCTCCCGGGGGAAAAAAGAGACCCAGTACTTC
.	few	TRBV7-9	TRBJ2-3	CASSPPGSFGTDTQYF	TGTGCCAGCAGCCCGCCCGGGTCATTCGGTACAGATACGCAGTATTTT
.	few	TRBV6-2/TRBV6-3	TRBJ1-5	CASREVSNQPQHF	TGTGCCAGCAGAGAGGTTAGCAATCAGCCCCAGCATTTT
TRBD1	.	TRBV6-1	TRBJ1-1	CASSKLDRGPEAFF	TGTGCCAGCTCAAAACTCGACAGGGGCCCTGAAGCTTTCTTT
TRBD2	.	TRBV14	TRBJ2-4	CASSQDPGGRGREQYF	TGTGCCAGCAGCCAAGATCCGGGCGGGAGGGGACGGGAGCAGTACTTC
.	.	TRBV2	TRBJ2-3	CASIRLSTDTQYF	TGTGCCAGCATCCGACTAAGTACAGATACGCAGTATTTT
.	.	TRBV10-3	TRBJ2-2	CAISERRGIIANTGELFF	TGTGCCATCAGTGAGAGGAGGGGGATAATAGCGAACACCGGGGAGCTGTTTTTT
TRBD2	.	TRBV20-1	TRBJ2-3	CSAFSGGITDTQYF	TGCAGTGCGTTTAGCGGGGGGATCACAGATACGCAGTATTTT
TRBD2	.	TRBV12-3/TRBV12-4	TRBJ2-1	CASSLFRPGLAGFEQFF	TGTGCCAGCAGCCTCTTCCGCCCGGGACTAGCGGGATTTGAGCAGTTCTTC
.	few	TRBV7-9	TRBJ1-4	CASSLGDGLNEKLFF	TGTGCCAGCAGCTTAGGCGACGGACTTAATGAAAAACTGTTTTTT
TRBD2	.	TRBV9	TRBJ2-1	CASGESGGPWNEQFF	TGTGCCAGCGGAGAAAGCGGGGGGCCCTGGAATGAGCAGTTCTTC
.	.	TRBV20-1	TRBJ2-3	CSASGARASTDTRYF	TGCAGTGCTAGCGGGGCGAGAGCTAGCACAGATACGCGGTATTTT
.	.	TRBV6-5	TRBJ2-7	CASSGPGDYEQYF	TGTGCCAGCAGTGGTCCAGGGGACTACGAGCAGTACTTC
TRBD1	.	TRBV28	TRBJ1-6	CASSSRGRLNSPLHF	TGTGCCAGCAGTTCCAGGGGGCGGCTTAATTCACCCCTCCACTTT
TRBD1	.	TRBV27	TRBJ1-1	CASRKTNRGGTEAFF	TGTGCCAGCAGGAAAACCAACAGGGGTGGCACTGAAGCTTTCTTT
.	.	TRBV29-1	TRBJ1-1	CSVRPLLNTEAFF	TGCAGCGTTAGACCACTTCTGAACACTGAAGCTTTCTTT
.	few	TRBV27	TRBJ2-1	CASSFRGNSYNEQFF	TGTGCCAGCAGTTTTCGCGGGAACTCCTACAATGAGCAGTTCTTC
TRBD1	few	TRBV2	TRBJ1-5	CASSGQGYSNQPQHF	TGTGCCAGCAGTGGACAGGGATATAGCAATCAGCCCCAGCATTTT